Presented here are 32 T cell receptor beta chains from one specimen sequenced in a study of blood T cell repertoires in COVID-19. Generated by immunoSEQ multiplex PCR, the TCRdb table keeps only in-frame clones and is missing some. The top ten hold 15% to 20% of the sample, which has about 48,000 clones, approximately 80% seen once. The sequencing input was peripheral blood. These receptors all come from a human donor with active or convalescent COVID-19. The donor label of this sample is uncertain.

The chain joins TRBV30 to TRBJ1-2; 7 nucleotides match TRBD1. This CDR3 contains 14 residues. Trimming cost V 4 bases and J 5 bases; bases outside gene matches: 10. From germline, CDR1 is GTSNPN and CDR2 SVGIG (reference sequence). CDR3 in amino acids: CAWNPAGQLYGYTF. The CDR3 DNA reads TGTGCCTGGAACCCCGCGGGACAGCTGTATGGCTACACCTTC. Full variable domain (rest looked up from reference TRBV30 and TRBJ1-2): SQTIHQWPATLVQPVGSPLSLECTVEGTSNPNLYWYRQAAGRGLQLLFYSVGIGQISSEVPQNLSASRPQDRQFILSSKKLLLSDSGFYLCAWNPAGQLYGYTFGSGTRLTVV.

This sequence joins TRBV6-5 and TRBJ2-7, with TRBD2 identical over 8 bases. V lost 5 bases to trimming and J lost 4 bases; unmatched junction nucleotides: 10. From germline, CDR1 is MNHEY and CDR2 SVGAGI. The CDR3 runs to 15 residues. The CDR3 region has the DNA TGTGCCAGCAGTCCGCCGGGACTAGGCGCATACGAGCAGTACTTC. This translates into CASSPPGLGAYEQYF.

Written as DNA, the CDR3 is TGTGCCAGCAGCTCAGGACTAGCGGGAGGTTACAATGAGCAGTTCTTC. Translating it yields CASSSGLAGGYNEQFF. This chain joins TRBV11-1 and TRBJ2-1; 14 nucleotides match TRBD2. Germline V gene lookup returns CDR1 SGHAT and CDR2 FQDESV (reference sequence). There are 16 residues in the CDR3. V gave up 4 bases and J gave up 4 bases; unmatched junction bases: 3.

CDR3 sequence reads: CATSGSQGRGTEAFF. For the CDR3, the DNA is TGTGCCACCAGTGGTTCACAGGGACGCGGCACTGAAGCTTTCTTT. The chain carries TRBV24-1 and TRBJ1-1, with a possible D match to TRBD1 (6 bases). Looked up from germline, CDR1 is KGHDR and CDR2 is SFDVKD. Trimming cost V 5 bases and J 4 bases, with 16 bases left between them. The length of the CDR3 is 15 residues.

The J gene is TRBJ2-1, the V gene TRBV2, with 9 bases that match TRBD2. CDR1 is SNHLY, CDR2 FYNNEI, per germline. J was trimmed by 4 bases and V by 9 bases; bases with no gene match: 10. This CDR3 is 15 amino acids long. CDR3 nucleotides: TGTGCCAGTTATTCCTCTAGCGGGGTATACAATGAGCAGTTCTTC. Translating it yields CASYSSSGVYNEQFF.

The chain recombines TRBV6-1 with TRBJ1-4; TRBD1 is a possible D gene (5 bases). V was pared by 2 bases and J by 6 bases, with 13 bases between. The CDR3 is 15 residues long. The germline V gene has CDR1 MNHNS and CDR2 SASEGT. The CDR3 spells CASSEKGWRDEKLFF. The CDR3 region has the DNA TGTGCCAGCAGTGAAAAGGGGTGGCGTGATGAAAAACTGTTTTTT.

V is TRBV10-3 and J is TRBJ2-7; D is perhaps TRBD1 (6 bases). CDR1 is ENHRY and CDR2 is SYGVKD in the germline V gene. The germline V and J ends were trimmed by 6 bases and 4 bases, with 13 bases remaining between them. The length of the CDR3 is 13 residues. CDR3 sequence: CAISPDRGYEQYF. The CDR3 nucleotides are TGTGCCATCAGCCCGGACAGAGGTTACGAGCAGTACTTC.

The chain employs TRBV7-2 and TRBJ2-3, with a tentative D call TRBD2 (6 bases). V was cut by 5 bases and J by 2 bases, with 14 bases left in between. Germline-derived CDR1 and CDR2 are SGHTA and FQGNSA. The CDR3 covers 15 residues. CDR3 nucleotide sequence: TGTGCCAGCAGCCTGCCTGCGGGGATCACAGATACGCAGTATTTT. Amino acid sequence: CASSLPAGITDTQYF.

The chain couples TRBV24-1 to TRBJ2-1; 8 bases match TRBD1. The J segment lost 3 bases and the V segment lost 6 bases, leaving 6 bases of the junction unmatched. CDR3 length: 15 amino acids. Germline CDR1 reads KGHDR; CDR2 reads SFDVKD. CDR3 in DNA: TGTGCCACCAGTCCCCCCACAGGGGGCTACAATGAGCAGTTCTTC. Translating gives CATSPPTGGYNEQFF.

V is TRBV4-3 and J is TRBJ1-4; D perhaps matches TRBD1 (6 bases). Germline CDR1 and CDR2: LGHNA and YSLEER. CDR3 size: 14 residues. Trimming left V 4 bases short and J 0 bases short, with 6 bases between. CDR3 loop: CASSRQATNEKLFF. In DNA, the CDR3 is TGCGCCAGCAGCCGACAGGCAACTAATGAAAAACTGTTTTTT.

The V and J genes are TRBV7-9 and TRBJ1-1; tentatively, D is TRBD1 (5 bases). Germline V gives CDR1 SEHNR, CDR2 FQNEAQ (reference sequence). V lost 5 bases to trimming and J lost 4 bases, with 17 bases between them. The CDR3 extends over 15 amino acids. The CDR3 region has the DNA TGTGCCAGCAGCCGCTGGGAGGGGAGAATCACTGAAGCTTTCTTT. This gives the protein CASSRWEGRITEAFF.

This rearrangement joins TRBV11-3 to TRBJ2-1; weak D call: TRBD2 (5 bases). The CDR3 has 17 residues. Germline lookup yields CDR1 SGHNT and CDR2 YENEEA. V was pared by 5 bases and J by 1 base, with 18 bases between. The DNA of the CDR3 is TGTGCCAGCAGCCCAGACGGTCTTCGGGGTTCCTACAATGAGCAGTTCTTC. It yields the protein CASSPDGLRGSYNEQFF.

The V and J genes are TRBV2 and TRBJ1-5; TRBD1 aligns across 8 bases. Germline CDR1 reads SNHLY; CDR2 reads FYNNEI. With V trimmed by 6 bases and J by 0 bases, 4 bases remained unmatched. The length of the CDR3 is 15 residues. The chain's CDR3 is CASSVDRGSNQPQHF. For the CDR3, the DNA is TGTGCCAGCAGCGTAGACAGGGGTAGCAATCAGCCCCAGCATTTT.

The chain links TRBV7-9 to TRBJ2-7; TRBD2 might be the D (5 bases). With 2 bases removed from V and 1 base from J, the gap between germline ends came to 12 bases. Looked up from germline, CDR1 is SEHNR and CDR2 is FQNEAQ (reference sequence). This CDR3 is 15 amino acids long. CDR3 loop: CASSLRLSGSYEQYF. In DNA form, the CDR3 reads TGTGCCAGCAGCTTAAGGTTGAGCGGATCCTACGAGCAGTACTTC.

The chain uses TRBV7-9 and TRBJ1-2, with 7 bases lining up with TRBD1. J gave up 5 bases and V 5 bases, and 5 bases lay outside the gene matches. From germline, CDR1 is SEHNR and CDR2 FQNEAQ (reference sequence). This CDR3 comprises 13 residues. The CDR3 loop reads CASSDGTVYGYTF. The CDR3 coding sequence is TGTGCCAGCAGCGACGGGACAGTATATGGCTACACCTTC.

The chain's CDR3 is CSASYGYTF. DNA of the CDR3: TGCAGTGCCTCCTATGGCTACACCTTC. This rearrangement joins TRBV20-1 to TRBJ1-2; no definite D call. The CDR3 length is 9 residues. CDR1 and CDR2 (germline): DFQATT, SNEGSKA (reference sequence). The V end was cut by 6 bases, the J end by 4 bases, with 3 bases between.

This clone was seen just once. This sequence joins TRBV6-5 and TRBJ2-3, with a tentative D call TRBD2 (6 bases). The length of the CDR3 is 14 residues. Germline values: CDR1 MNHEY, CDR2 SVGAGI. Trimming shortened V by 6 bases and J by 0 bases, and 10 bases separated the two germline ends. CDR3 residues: CASSDRGSTDTQYF. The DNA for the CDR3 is TGTGCCAGCAGCGACCGGGGGAGCACAGATACGCAGTATTTT.

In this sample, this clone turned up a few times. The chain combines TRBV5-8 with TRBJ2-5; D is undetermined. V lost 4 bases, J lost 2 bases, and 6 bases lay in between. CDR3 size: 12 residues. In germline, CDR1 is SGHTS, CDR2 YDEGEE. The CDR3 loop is CASSRQQETQYF. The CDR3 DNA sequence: TGTGCCAGCAGCCGACAACAAGAGACCCAGTACTTC.

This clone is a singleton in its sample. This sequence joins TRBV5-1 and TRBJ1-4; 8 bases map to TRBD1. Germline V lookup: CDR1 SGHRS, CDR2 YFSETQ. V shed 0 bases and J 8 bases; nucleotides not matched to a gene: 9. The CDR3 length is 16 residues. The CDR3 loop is CASSLEIQGAGEKLFF. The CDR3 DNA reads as TGCGCCAGCAGCTTGGAGATTCAGGGGGCAGGGGAAAAACTGTTTTTT.

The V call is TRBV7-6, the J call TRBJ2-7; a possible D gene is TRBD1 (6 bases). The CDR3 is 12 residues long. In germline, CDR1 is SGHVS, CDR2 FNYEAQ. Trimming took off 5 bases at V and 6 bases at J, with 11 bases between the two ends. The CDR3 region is CASSGRGGEQYF. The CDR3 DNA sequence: TGTGCCAGCAGCGGAAGAGGGGGCGAGCAGTACTTC.

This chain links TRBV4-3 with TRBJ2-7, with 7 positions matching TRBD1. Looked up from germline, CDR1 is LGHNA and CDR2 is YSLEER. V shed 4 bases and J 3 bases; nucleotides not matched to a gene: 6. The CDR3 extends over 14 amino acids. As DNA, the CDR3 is TGCGCCAGCAGCCTGACAGGGTCGGACTACGAGCAGTACTTC. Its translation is CASSLTGSDYEQYF.

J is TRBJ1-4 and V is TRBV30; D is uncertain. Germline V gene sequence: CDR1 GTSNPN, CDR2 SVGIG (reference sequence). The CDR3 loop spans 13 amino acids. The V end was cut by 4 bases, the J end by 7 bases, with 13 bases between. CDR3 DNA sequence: TGTGCCTGGACCGTGGGAGCGGGTGAAAAACTGTTTTTT. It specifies CAWTVGAGEKLFF. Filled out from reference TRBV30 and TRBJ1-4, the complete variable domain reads SQTIHQWPATLVQPVGSPLSLECTVEGTSNPNLYWYRQAAGRGLQLLFYSVGIGQISSEVPQNLSASRPQDRQFILSSKKLLLSDSGFYLCAWTVGAGEKLFFGSGTQLSVL.

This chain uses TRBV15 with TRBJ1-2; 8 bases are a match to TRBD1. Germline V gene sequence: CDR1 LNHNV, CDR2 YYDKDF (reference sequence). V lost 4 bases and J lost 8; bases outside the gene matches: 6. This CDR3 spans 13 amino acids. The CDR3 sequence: CATSKQGDRGYTF. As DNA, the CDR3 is TGTGCCACCAGCAAACAGGGGGATCGGGGCTACACCTTC.

CDR3 in amino acids: CASSPQMTGGNEQFF. Written as DNA, the CDR3 is TGCGCCAGCAGCCCCCAAATGACAGGGGGCAATGAGCAGTTCTTC. This rearrangement joins TRBV5-1 to TRBJ2-1, with 9 nucleotides matching TRBD1. V gave up 4 bases and J gave up 6 bases; unmatched junction bases: 8. This CDR3 is 15 amino acids long. Germline V CDR1 and CDR2: SGHRS, YFSETQ.

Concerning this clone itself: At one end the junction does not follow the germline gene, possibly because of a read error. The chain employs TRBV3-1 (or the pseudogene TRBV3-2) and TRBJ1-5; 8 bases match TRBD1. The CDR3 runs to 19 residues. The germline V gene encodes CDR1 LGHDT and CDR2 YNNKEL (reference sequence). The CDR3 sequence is CASSHSSRTGLFSHQPQHF. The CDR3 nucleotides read TGTGCCAGCAGCCACTCCAGCCGGACAGGGTTGTTTAGCCATCAGCCCCAGCATTTT.

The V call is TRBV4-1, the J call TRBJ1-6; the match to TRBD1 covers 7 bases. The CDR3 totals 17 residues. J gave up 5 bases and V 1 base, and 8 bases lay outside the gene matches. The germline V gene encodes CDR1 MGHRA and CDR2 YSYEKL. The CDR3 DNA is TGCGCCAGCAGCCAAGGGAGGACAGGTGCCAATAATTCACCCCTCCACTTT. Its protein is CASSQGRTGANNSPLHF.

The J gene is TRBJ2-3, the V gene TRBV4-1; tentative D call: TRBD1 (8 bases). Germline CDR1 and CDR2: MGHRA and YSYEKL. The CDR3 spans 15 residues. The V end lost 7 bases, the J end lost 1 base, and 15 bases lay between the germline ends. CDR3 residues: CASTERGQGTDTQYF. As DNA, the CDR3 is TGCGCCAGCACAGAGCGGGGACAGGGCACAGATACGCAGTATTTT.

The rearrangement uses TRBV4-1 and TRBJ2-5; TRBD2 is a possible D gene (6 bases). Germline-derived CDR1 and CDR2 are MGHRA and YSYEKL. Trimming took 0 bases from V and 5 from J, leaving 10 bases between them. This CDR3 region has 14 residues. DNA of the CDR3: TGCGCCAGCAGCCAAGATTCGGGAGCTGAGACCCAGTACTTC. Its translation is CASSQDSGAETQYF.

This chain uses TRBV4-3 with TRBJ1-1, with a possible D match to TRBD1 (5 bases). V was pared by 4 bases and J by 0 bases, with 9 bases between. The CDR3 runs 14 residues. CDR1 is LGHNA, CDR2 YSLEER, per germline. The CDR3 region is CASSLGVLNTEAFF. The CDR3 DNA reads TGCGCCAGCAGCCTAGGGGTATTGAACACTGAAGCTTTCTTT.

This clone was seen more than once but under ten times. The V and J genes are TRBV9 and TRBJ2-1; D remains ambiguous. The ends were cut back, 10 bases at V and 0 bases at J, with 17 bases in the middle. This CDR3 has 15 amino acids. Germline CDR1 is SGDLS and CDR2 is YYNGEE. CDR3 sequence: CAGSPSPRSYNEQFF. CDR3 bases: TGTGCCGGTTCACCGAGTCCCCGCTCCTACAATGAGCAGTTCTTC. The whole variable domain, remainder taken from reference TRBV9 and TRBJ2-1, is DSGVTQTPKHLITATGQRVTLRCSPRSGDLSVYWYQQSLDQGLQFLIQYYNGEERAKGNILERFSAQQFPDLHSELNLSSLELGDSALYFCAGSPSPRSYNEQFFGPGTRLTVL.

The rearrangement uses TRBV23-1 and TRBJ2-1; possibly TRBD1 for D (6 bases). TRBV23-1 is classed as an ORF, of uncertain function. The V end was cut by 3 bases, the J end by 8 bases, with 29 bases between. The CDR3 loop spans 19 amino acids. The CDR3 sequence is CASSHSFRRRGRGGDEQFF. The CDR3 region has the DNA TGCGCCAGCAGTCATTCCTTCCGGCGTCGGGGCAGGGGTGGCGATGAGCAGTTCTTC.

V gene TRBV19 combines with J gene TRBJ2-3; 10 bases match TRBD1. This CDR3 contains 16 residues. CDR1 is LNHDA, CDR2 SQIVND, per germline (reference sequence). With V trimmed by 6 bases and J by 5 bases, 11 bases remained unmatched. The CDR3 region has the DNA TGTGCCAGTAGAGATCCGGGACAGGGGAGAGAAGATACGCAGTATTTT. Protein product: CASRDPGQGREDTQYF.